The rows below give T cell receptor beta chains drawn from one sample of a study. TCRdb independently ran MiXCR on the RT-PCR reads; one entry per CDR3 protein. This table holds more than 550,000 distinct CDR3 sequences, more than 13% found once. Source material: memory CD4+ T cells from blood. These receptors all come from a female donor in good health, serving as a healthy control. The CDR3 runs from the conserved cysteine through the conserved F or W. The order of the fields is V gene, D gene, clone size, J gene, CDR3 protein, CDR3 DNA. A D gene is named only where the DNA matches it firmly. The size of a clone is reported for some rows only, either as once, few or many, or as a class for expanded clones.

>TRBV27|.|few|TRBJ2-3
CASSISGTVADTQYF
TGTGCCAGCAGTATCAGCGGGACAGTCGCAGATACGCAGTATTTT
>TRBV20-1|TRBD1|.|TRBJ1-6
CSAITDRLDSPLHF
TGCAGTGCTATTACGGACAGGCTGGATTCACCCCTCCACTTT
>TRBV5-6|.|many|TRBJ1-2
CASSPGRGFGYTF
TGTGCCAGCAGCCCCGGGCGAGGTTTTGGCTACACCTTC
>TRBV3-1|TRBD2|few|TRBJ2-3
CASSQLEPGLAPDTQYF
TGTGCCAGCAGCCAACTGGAGCCGGGACTAGCGCCAGATACGCAGTATTTT
>TRBV12-3/TRBV12-4|TRBD1|many|TRBJ1-2
CASSLGRPGGYYGYTF
TGTGCCAGCAGTTTAGGTCGGCCAGGGGGGTACTATGGCTACACCTTC
>TRBV12-3/TRBV12-4|.|.|TRBJ1-5
CASSLEGSYSNQPQHF
TGTGCCAGCAGTTTAGAGGGTAGCTATAGCAATCAGCCCCAGCATTTT
>TRBV7-6|.|many|TRBJ2-7
CASSNAGGGDDEQYF
TGTGCCAGCAGCAACGCCGGAGGGGGCGACGACGAGCAGTACTTC
>TRBV6-6|.|few|TRBJ2-3
CASSQRQGGGTDTQYF
TGTGCCAGCAGTCAGCGACAGGGCGGGGGCACAGATACGCAGTATTTT
>TRBV12-3/TRBV12-4|.|.|TRBJ2-6
CASSIETGANVLTF
TGTGCCAGCAGTATAGAGACTGGGGCCAACGTCCTGACTTTC
>TRBV5-6|.|few|TRBJ2-1
CASSLKAIAYNEQFF
TGTGCCAGCAGCTTGAAAGCGATCGCCTACAATGAGCAGTTCTTC
>TRBV7-2|TRBD1|.|TRBJ2-7
CASSPTGTAYYEQYF
TGTGCCAGCAGCCCTACCGGGACAGCATACTACGAGCAGTACTTC
>TRBV12-3/TRBV12-4|TRBD1|many|TRBJ2-7
CASSLTGVVDEQYF
TGTGCCAGCAGCTTGACAGGGGTCGTGGACGAGCAGTACTTC
>TRBV5-4|TRBD2|few|TRBJ2-2
CASRATSENTGELFF
TGTGCCAGCAGAGCCACTAGCGAGAACACCGGGGAGCTGTTTTTT